Below, 8 T cell receptor beta chains from the same sample are listed, as sequenced in a study of T-cell reconstitution after alpha-beta-depleted transplantation in children. As it was prepared, the TCRbeta library received unique molecular identifiers. A single record per CDR3 protein comes from TCRdb applying MiXCR to the PCR reads. The table has approximately 400,000 distinct CDR3 sequences, 9.5% to 13% seen once; the top ten hold roughly 6%. The specimen was PBMCs from the stem cell graft donor, collected from the stem cell graft. The origin of the receptors is a human donor who donated a stem cell graft to a child with acute myeloid leukemia.

The chain joins TRBV20-1 to TRBJ2-3; 7 bases are a match to TRBD2. Trimming removed 3 bases from V and 0 bases from J; junction bases left unmatched: 12. CDR3 length: 17 amino acids. CDR1 is DFQATT, CDR2 SNEGSKA, per germline (reference sequence). The DNA of the CDR3 is TGCAGTGCTAGCCCCCCCGGGGGAGCGGGGAGCACAGATACGCAGTATTTT. Protein product: CSASPPGGAGSTDTQYF.

The V call is TRBV7-2, the J call TRBJ2-3; no definite D call. The V end was cut by 5 bases, the J end by 1 base, with 7 bases between. The germline CDR1 and CDR2 sequences are SGHTA and FQGNSA. The CDR3 is made up of 13 amino acids. The CDR3 protein is CASSTDRTDTQYF. CDR3 bases: TGTGCCAGCAGCACGGACCGCACAGATACGCAGTATTTT.

This clonotype turned up a few times. The rearrangement joins TRBV6-1 to TRBJ2-5, with D hard to call. The V and J ends lost 6 bases and 2 bases respectively, with 16 bases between them. The CDR3 extends over 15 amino acids. Germline lookup yields CDR1 MNHNS and CDR2 SASEGT. Written as DNA, the CDR3 is TGTGCCAGCAGCTGGCGCAATCCTAGGCAAGAGACCCAGTACTTC. Amino acid sequence: CASSWRNPRQETQYF.

The chain joins TRBV9 to TRBJ2-5, with D tentatively TRBD1 (5 bases). Trimming left V 0 bases short and J 6 bases short, with 9 bases between. Per the germline V gene, CDR1 is SGDLS and CDR2 is YYNGEE. There are 13 residues in the CDR3. The CDR3 coding sequence is TGTGCCAGCAGCGTAGGGGGCACCCAGACCCAGTACTTC. Translated, it gives CASSVGGTQTQYF.

The J gene is TRBJ2-1, the V gene TRBV7-2, with 9 bases aligning to TRBD1. The ends lost 5 bases at V and 15 bases at J; junction bases unmatched: 14. The CDR3 spans 14 residues. Germline assignment: CDR1 SGHTA and CDR2 FQGNSA. This chain's CDR3 is CASSITGTGLNVFF. CDR3 in DNA: TGTGCCAGCAGCATAACCGGGACAGGGCTTAACGTGTTCTTC.

There are a few counts of this clonotype. V gene TRBV10-1 combines with J gene TRBJ2-3; D perhaps matches TRBD1 (6 bases). The CDR3 is made up of 13 amino acids. V dropped 5 bases and J dropped 3 bases, with 9 bases sitting between them. Germline CDR1 is WNHNN and CDR2 is SYGVQD (reference sequence). Here the CDR3 reads CASSRGITDTQYF. CDR3 bases: TGCGCCAGCAGTAGGGGGATTACAGATACGCAGTATTTT.

The chain has TRBV20-1 and TRBJ2-2; 7 bases are a match to TRBD2. V gave up 3 bases and J gave up 6 bases; unmatched junction bases: 7. The CDR3 totals 14 residues. The V gene's germline CDR1 is DFQATT and CDR2 SNEGSKA (reference sequence). CDR3 coding DNA: TGCAGTGCTAGGCCCCCCGCGGGGGCCGGGGAGCTGTTTTTT. Its protein product is CSARPPAGAGELFF.

The sample holds many counts of this clonotype. The rearrangement uses TRBV7-8 and TRBJ1-6; a possible D gene is TRBD1 (6 bases). V gave up 3 bases and J gave up 8 bases, with 14 bases separating them. CDR3 length: 15 amino acids. Per germline, CDR1 SGHVS and CDR2 FQNEAQ. CDR3 residues: CASSFSTGRDSPLHF. The CDR3 DNA reads as TGTGCCAGCAGCTTCTCCACAGGGAGGGATTCACCCCTCCACTTT.